This TCR beta chain appears in the sequencing data of a study of cytomegalovirus exposure and HLA in healthy donors. About the research overall: Genetic ancestry analysis placed about 80% of the 400 or so donors that were genotyped in the Caucasian-associated cluster. The study, taken as a whole, reports: Presence/absence analyses supposed approximately even sequencing depth among donors. The authors confirmed in vitro that three CMV-associated chains were specific for CMV antigens.

The PCR contained 60 Vbeta and 13 Jbeta primers. Sequenced by immunoSEQ multiplex PCR; TCRdb stores in-frame clones only, minus some. The data show more than 130,000 clones, about four fifths seen once. Unmatched junction bases numbered 4, after V lost 3 bases and J lost 7 bases. This CDR3 has 12 residues. Germline-derived CDR1 and CDR2 are GTSNPN and SVGIG (reference sequence). In the case of this clone: No antigen is known for it.

J is TRBJ1-2 and V is TRBV30; 8 nucleotides match TRBD1. The clonotype comes from a man in his forties or fifties in good health and CMV-seropositive. Material for sequencing was PBMCs. CDR3 sequence: CAWRDRVIGYTF. The CDR3 DNA follows: TGTGCCTGGAGGGACAGGGTTATTGGCTACACCTTC.